The source of this TCR beta chain is a study of T cell responses to AZD1222 COVID-19 vaccine. Notes on this clone: Its antigen is not known.

TCRdb keeps only in-frame clones here, not all; method: immunoSEQ multiplex PCR. The sample has 95,000 to 150,000 clones, approximately 92% seen once. V was trimmed by 5 bases and J by 6 bases, leaving 17 bases between them. Germline V gene sequence: CDR1 PRHDT, CDR2 FYEKMQ (reference sequence). CDR3 size: 16 residues. Study-wide findings and caveats: Only a handful of AZD1222 recipients were seropositive at baseline.

The chain uses TRBV13 and TRBJ1-6, with D possibly matching TRBD1 (6 bases). The specimen was peripheral blood, collected on day 0 of AZD1222 vaccination. The receptor was derived from an adult in good health. CDR3 DNA sequence: TGTGCCAGCAGCGCCCGGCGGGGGGCGACTAATTCACCCCTCCACTTT. Its protein is CASSARRGATNSPLHF.